This entry concerns a single TCR beta chain. Its matching antigen is unknown. Generated by immunoSEQ multiplex PCR, the TCRdb table keeps only in-frame clones and is missing some. The table lists 100,000 to 130,000 clones, roughly 84% of them singletons, with approximately 2.9% in the top ten. This entry belongs to a study of cytomegalovirus exposure and HLA in healthy donors. Whole-study results and caveats: Rarity characterized most TCR sequences, yet some public TCRs appeared in many donors. In the approximately 120 validation repertoires, a later analysis found that first-cohort TCR clusters tended to co-occur.

These donors were members of the roughly 120-subject validation cohort, a group separate from the approximately 680-subject first cohort. V was clipped by 7 bases and J by 6 bases; unmatched bases: 12. The CDR3 runs 15 residues. Germline CDR1 SGHRS, CDR2 YFSETQ. The rearrangement joins TRBV5-1 to TRBJ2-1; TRBD1 matches at 8 bases. The clonotype comes from a young woman in good health and CMV-seronegative. The sample comprised PBMCs. DNA of the CDR3: TGCGCCAGCGGGGCAGGGGGCTTGGCGATCAATGAGCAGTTCTTC. Translation: CASGAGGLAINEQFF.